This T cell receptor (beta chain) was documented in a study of cytomegalovirus exposure and HLA in healthy donors. General study findings and limits: High sensitivity and specificity were reportedly achieved when the classifier diagnosed cytomegalovirus status. In a later analysis, a missense DCLRE1C variant was linked to TCR beta V- and J-gene trimming.

A note on this clone: The target antigen is unknown.

All the people who gave samples were healthy bone marrow donors. It was with 60 Vbeta and 13 Jbeta primers that the PCR ran. This table comes from immunoSEQ multiplex PCR, and its TCRdb copy is limited to in-frame clones, with some not included. The sample yields some 150,000 clones, roughly four fifths seen once. This receptor was identified in a young woman in good health and CMV-seropositive. Sequenced: PBMCs.

The CDR3 is CASSELIAGGTNEQFF. The CDR3 bases are TGCGCCAGCAGTGAGCTTATCGCGGGAGGGACAAATGAGCAGTTCTTC. The chain is built from TRBV10-2 and TRBJ2-1; 9 bases line up with TRBD2. Germline lookup yields CDR1 WSHSY and CDR2 SAAADI. The junction had 9 bases not matched to a gene; V was cut back by 2 bases and J by 7 bases. This CDR3 has 16 amino acids.